Following are 26 T cell receptor beta chains from one sample sequenced in a study of a mutant IDH1 vaccine in newly diagnosed glioma. Here immunoSEQ multiplex PCR was the method, and the copy in TCRdb shows in-frame clones only, minus some. The sample has approximately 31,000 clones; roughly 85% are singletons. Time point meaning: week 35, safety follow-up. The content of each vaccine dose was 300 ug of mutant IDH1 20-mer peptide, and topical imiquimod accompanied it. These receptors have no identified antigens. The sample was PBMCs, taken from a glioma patient whose treatment included an IDH1 peptide vaccine. These receptors came from a woman under 30 with glioma.

This chain connects TRBV19 to TRBJ1-3; no reliable D call. With 5 bases removed from V and 0 bases from J, the gap between germline ends came to 5 bases. CDR1 is LNHDA and CDR2 is SQIVND in the germline V gene (reference sequence). The CDR3 is 13 residues long. The DNA of the CDR3 is TGTGCCAGTAGTGCCAGCTCTGGAAACACCATATATTTT. It yields the protein CASSASSGNTIYF.

This clone was seen a single time. The V and J genes are TRBV5-1 and TRBJ2-3, with no clear D. The CDR3 is made up of 12 amino acids. CDR1 is SGHRS, CDR2 YFSETQ, per germline. Trimming took off 2 bases at V and 4 bases at J, with 5 bases between the two ends. CDR3 in amino acids: CASSFNSDTQYF. For the CDR3, the DNA is TGCGCCAGCAGCTTTAACTCAGATACGCAGTATTTT.

The chain uses TRBV27 and TRBJ2-3; D is undetermined. The CDR3 length is 12 residues. CDR1 is MNHEY and CDR2 is SMNVEV in the germline V gene (reference sequence). The V gene lost 8 bases and the J gene lost 4 bases, with 10 bases spanning the gap. CDR3 nucleotide sequence: TGTGCCAGCGGCCGTCAGCCAGATACGCAGTATTTT. Its translation is CASGRQPDTQYF.

This clone was seen more than once but under ten times. The J gene is TRBJ2-3, the V gene TRBV4-3; TRBD1 matches at 10 bases. Germline V gene data show CDR1 as LGHNA and CDR2 as YSLEER. Losses at the gene ends were 4 bases for V and 5 bases for J; bases not matched to a gene: 24. The CDR3 has 21 residues. The CDR3 spells CASSRVTIRGGRQGAGDTQYF. The CDR3 DNA reads TGCGCCAGCAGCCGAGTGACGATTCGGGGGGGTCGACAGGGGGCTGGAGATACGCAGTATTTT.

V and J are TRBV30 and TRBJ1-2; 10 positions agree with TRBD1. CDR1 and CDR2 (germline): GTSNPN, SVGIG (reference sequence). V gave up 2 bases and J gave up 3 bases; unmatched junction bases: 9. The CDR3 spans 16 residues. The CDR3 DNA reads as TGTGCCTGGAGTAAAGGGACAGGGGAAAGGTACTATGGCTACACCTTC. This gives the protein CAWSKGTGERYYGYTF.

The chain combines TRBV7-2 with TRBJ2-1, with 7 bases that match TRBD2. From germline, CDR1 is SGHTA and CDR2 FQGNSA. J was trimmed by 7 bases and V by 5 bases; bases with no gene match: 17. CDR3 length equals 17 residues. The CDR3, as DNA: TGTGCCAGCAGCCCCCCCGGGGGGAGGGCCGGGGTGAATGAGCAGTTCTTC. This codes for CASSPPGGRAGVNEQFF.

The V and J genes are TRBV12-5 and TRBJ2-7; no firm D call. Germline V gene data show CDR1 as LGHNT and CDR2 as FRNRAP. The V gene lost 3 bases and the J gene lost 7 bases, with 7 bases spanning the gap. The CDR3 totals 11 residues. CDR3 in amino acids: CASGLGSEQYF. The CDR3 nucleotides read TGTGCTAGTGGTTTAGGGTCTGAGCAGTACTTC.

The chain employs TRBV27 and TRBJ1-4; D possibly corresponds to TRBD1 (5 bases). The CDR3 consists of 12 residues. Germline CDR1 MNHEY, CDR2 SMNVEV (reference sequence). V lost 5 bases to trimming and J lost 8 bases, with 9 bases between them. DNA for the CDR3: TGTGCCAGCAGTAGGGGAAAAGAAAAACTGTTTTTT. Its translation is CASSRGKEKLFF.

J is TRBJ2-5 and V is TRBV30, with D unclear. The CDR3 consists of 13 residues. V gave up 3 bases and J gave up 9 bases, with 17 bases separating them. From germline, CDR1 is GTSNPN and CDR2 SVGIG (reference sequence). The CDR3, as DNA: TGTGCCTGGAGACGCCAAAGTTTGGCCTCCCAGTACTTC. This gives the protein CAWRRQSLASQYF.

This chain uses TRBV11-1 with TRBJ2-1; D may be TRBD2 (6 bases). The CDR3 spans 13 residues. V was clipped by 9 bases and J by 6 bases, with 15 bases between them. Germline-derived CDR1 and CDR2 are SGHAT and FQDESV (reference sequence). CDR3 sequence (DNA): TGTGCCAGTGGACTAACTATATTCAATGAGCAGTTCTTC. Translated: CASGLTIFNEQFF.

This chain connects TRBV27 to TRBJ2-7, with D maybe TRBD2 (5 bases). With 3 bases removed from V and 0 bases from J, the gap between germline ends came to 9 bases. Germline values: CDR1 MNHEY, CDR2 SMNVEV (reference sequence). The length of the CDR3 is 14 residues. The DNA of the CDR3 is TGTGCCAGCAGTTTGACTACCAACTCCTACGAGCAGTACTTC. Its protein product is CASSLTTNSYEQYF.

V gene TRBV5-4 combines with J gene TRBJ2-7; 12 positions match TRBD2. J was trimmed by 4 bases and V by 5 bases; bases with no gene match: 10. The V gene's germline CDR1 is SGHNT and CDR2 YYREEE (reference sequence). The CDR3 extends over 16 amino acids. As DNA, the CDR3 is TGTGCCAGCAGTAATCTAGCGGGAGGGCTCGGTTACGAGCAGTACTTC. Its protein product is CASSNLAGGLGYEQYF.

The rearrangement links TRBV9 to TRBJ1-2; 7 bases fit TRBD1. CDR1 and CDR2 (germline): SGDLS, YYNGEE. The CDR3 is 15 residues long. V lost 1 base, J lost 5 bases, and 8 bases stayed unmatched. This chain's CDR3 is CASSVSLGGVYGYTF. The CDR3 region has the DNA TGTGCCAGCAGCGTATCACTAGGGGGCGTATATGGCTACACCTTC.

This sequence joins TRBV4-1 and TRBJ2-4; tentatively, D is TRBD2 (6 bases). This CDR3 comprises 18 residues. The germline V gene has CDR1 MGHRA and CDR2 YSYEKL. Trimming cost V 3 bases and J 2 bases, with 20 bases left between them. CDR3 protein: CASSQGLEGQLPKNIQYF. The CDR3 nucleotides are TGCGCCAGCAGCCAGGGACTGGAGGGCCAACTTCCCAAAAACATTCAGTACTTC.

This clone occurred a few times. The chain joins TRBV9 to TRBJ1-5; perhaps TRBD1 as D (6 bases). The V and J ends lost 3 bases and 5 bases respectively, with 15 bases between them. Germline V CDR1 and CDR2: SGDLS, YYNGEE. This CDR3 comprises 15 residues. Here the CDR3 reads CASSEGGRDDQPQHF. The DNA of the CDR3 is TGTGCCAGCAGCGAGGGGGGCAGGGATGATCAGCCCCAGCATTTT. Looking up the rest from reference TRBV9 and TRBJ1-5 gives the full variable domain: DSGVTQTPKHLITATGQRVTLRCSPRSGDLSVYWYQQSLDQGLQFLIQYYNGEERAKGNILERFSAQQFPDLHSELNLSSLELGDSALYFCASSEGGRDDQPQHFGDGTRLSIL.

The rearrangement joins TRBV18 to TRBJ1-1; a possible D gene is TRBD1 (5 bases). There are 12 residues in the CDR3. The ends were cut back, 0 bases at V and 11 bases at J, with 10 bases in the middle. The germline gives CDR1 KGHSH, CDR2 LQKENI. CDR3 in DNA: TGTGCCAGCTCACCACCCACAGGCCGCGCTTTCTTT. It codes for CASSPPTGRAFF. The whole variable domain, filled in from reference TRBV18 and TRBJ1-1, reads NAGVMQNPRHLVRRRGQEARLRCSPMKGHSHVYWYRQLPEEGLKFMVYLQKENIIDESGMPKERFSAEFPKEGPSILRIQQVVRGDSAAYFCASSPPTGRAFFGQGTRLTVV.

The chain combines TRBV19 with TRBJ2-7; D tentatively fits TRBD1 or TRBD2 (5 bases each). CDR3 size: 15 residues. V lost 5 bases and J lost 3, with 17 bases in between. Germline CDR1 and CDR2: LNHDA and SQIVND (reference sequence). The CDR3 region has the DNA TGTGCCAGTAGTTCCCTAGGGACGGGTAACTACGAGCAGTACTTC. It translates to CASSSLGTGNYEQYF. The full variable domain, its missing parts supplied by reference TRBV19 and TRBJ2-7, is DGGITQSPKYLFRKEGQNVTLSCEQNLNHDAMYWYRQDPGQGLRLIYYSQIVNDFQKGDIAEGYSVSREKKESFPLTVTSAQKNPTAFYLCASSSLGTGNYEQYFGPGTRLTVT.

The rearrangement joins TRBV4-1 to TRBJ2-7, with TRBD1 identical over 9 bases. The CDR3 runs to 16 residues. Trimming at V came to 0 bases and at J to 6 bases, leaving 9 bases not matched to a gene. Germline V CDR1 and CDR2: MGHRA, YSYEKL. The CDR3 region is CASSQETGTGFREQYF. The CDR3 region has the DNA TGCGCCAGCAGCCAAGAGACCGGGACAGGGTTTCGCGAGCAGTACTTC.

The CDR3 reads CASSSTSGGGTDTQYF. The CDR3 coding sequence is TGTGCCAGCAGCTCTACTAGCGGGGGGGGCACAGATACGCAGTATTTT. The chain has TRBV7-2 and TRBJ2-3; 13 nucleotides align to TRBD2. This CDR3 has 16 amino acids. The germline CDR1 and CDR2 sequences are SGHTA and FQGNSA. Germline trimming cut 4 bases from V and 1 base from J; bases unmatched to any gene: 2.

The chain carries TRBV6-5 and TRBJ1-1; D call uncertain. The CDR3 sequence is 15 residues long. CDR1 and CDR2 (germline): MNHEY, SVGAGI. Trimming left V 3 bases short and J 6 bases short, with 17 bases between. Here the CDR3 reads CASSYKVGGRPEAFF. The DNA of the CDR3 is TGTGCCAGCAGTTATAAGGTAGGAGGGAGGCCTGAAGCTTTCTTT.

The chain is built from TRBV18 and TRBJ1-2, with 8 positions matching TRBD1. Trimming at V came to 2 bases and at J to 6 bases, leaving 5 bases not matched to a gene. Looked up from germline, CDR1 is KGHSH and CDR2 is LQKENI. This CDR3 has 14 amino acids. The CDR3 reads CASSPRTGFDGYTF. The DNA for the CDR3 is TGTGCCAGCTCACCAAGGACAGGGTTTGATGGCTACACCTTC.

V and J are TRBV9 and TRBJ2-6; D is possibly TRBD2 (6 bases). The germline V gene encodes CDR1 SGDLS and CDR2 YYNGEE. This CDR3 comprises 18 residues. V was shortened by 4 bases and J by 2 bases, with 19 bases between the two germline ends. The CDR3 sequence is CASSNRPGSKAGANVLTF. The CDR3, as DNA: TGTGCCAGCAGCAACCGGCCCGGGAGCAAGGCTGGGGCCAACGTCCTGACTTTC.

Worth noting for this clone: The junction departs from the called germline gene at one end, perhaps through a read error. The chain couples TRBV14 to TRBJ2-7; D ambiguous. The CDR3 loop spans 14 amino acids. CDR1 is SGHDN and CDR2 is FVKESK in the germline V gene. CDR3 DNA sequence: TGTGCCAGCAGCCAAGTAGAAGGGTCCTCCGAGCAGTACTTC. Translated: CASSQVEGSSEQYF.

V usage is TRBV13 and J usage is TRBJ1-1, with 8 bases lining up with TRBD1. Germline CDR1 PRHDT, CDR2 FYEKMQ (reference sequence). CDR3 length: 15 amino acids. V gave up 5 bases and J gave up 3 bases; unmatched junction bases: 8. In DNA, the CDR3 is TGTGCCAGCAGCCATACCTTGACAGGGGACACTGAAGCTTTCTTT. Translating it yields CASSHTLTGDTEAFF.

V and J are TRBV11-3 and TRBJ2-5; D uncertain. This CDR3 comprises 13 residues. V lost 3 bases and J 2 bases, leaving 7 bases between the germline ends. Germline V lookup: CDR1 SGHNT, CDR2 YENEEA. The CDR3 sequence: CASSFPGQETQYF. CDR3 nucleotides: TGTGCCAGCAGCTTCCCGGGTCAAGAGACCCAGTACTTC.

The chain has TRBV19 and TRBJ2-1; 7 bases align to TRBD2. Germline assignment: CDR1 LNHDA and CDR2 SQIVND (reference sequence). This CDR3 region has 15 residues. V dropped 4 bases and J dropped 7; count of bases not matched to a gene: 10. The CDR3 bases are TGTGCCAGTAGTAGGACACGGGGGGTGGGAAATGAGCAGTTCTTC. Translated: CASSRTRGVGNEQFF.